The 19 T cell receptor beta chains presented below share a single source sample, sequenced in a study of CD8 T cells in ankylosing spondylitis. Study-level points and caveats: A TCR beta motif of roughly eight highly homologous variants seemed to mark ankylosing spondylitis blood.

Using its own MiXCR run on the 5' RACE reads, TCRdb lists one record per CDR3 protein. The sample has about 420,000 distinct CDR3 sequences, under 25% seen once. These TCRs' antigens remain unknown. The sequencing sample was made of blood, either unsorted or a sorted T cell fraction (not recorded which). These receptor sequences come from a male donor with ankylosing spondylitis.

This chain joins TRBV9 and TRBJ2-6; D uncertain. CDR1 and CDR2 from the germline V gene are SGDLS and YYNGEE. V lost 2 bases, J lost 0 bases, and 6 bases lay in between. CDR3 length: 15 residues. DNA of the CDR3: TGTGCCAGCAGCGTGACGCCCTCTGGGGCCAACGTCCTGACTTTC. This sequence encodes CASSVTPSGANVLTF. The full variable domain, its missing parts supplied by reference TRBV9 and TRBJ2-6, is DSGVTQTPKHLITATGQRVTLRCSPRSGDLSVYWYQQSLDQGLQFLIQYYNGEERAKGNILERFSAQQFPDLHSELNLSSLELGDSALYFCASSVTPSGANVLTFGAGSRLTVL.

The table lists this clonotype with many counts. The chain employs TRBV29-1 and TRBJ2-5; TRBD2 agrees at 11 bases. The CDR3 covers 13 residues. J gave up 2 bases and V 4 bases, and 0 bases lay outside the gene matches. Per the germline V gene, CDR1 is SQVTM and CDR2 is ANQGSEA. The DNA of the CDR3 is TGCAGCGTTGGACTAGCGGGGCAAGAGACCCAGTACTTC. It codes for CSVGLAGQETQYF.

This clonotype was seen a handful of times. The V and J genes are TRBV6-2 or TRBV6-3 and TRBJ2-3; D call uncertain. The germline V gene encodes CDR1 MNHEY and CDR2 SVGEGT. The CDR3 has 14 residues. The V end lost 8 bases, the J end lost 2 bases, and 14 bases lay between the germline ends. The CDR3 DNA reads as TGTGCCAGCTTACCTAGGTGGAACACAGATACGCAGTATTTT. Protein sequence: CASLPRWNTDTQYF.

For the CDR3, the DNA is TGCGCCAGCAGCCAAGATACTACTAGCGGGAGCTACGAGCAGTACTTC. Translated, it gives CASSQDTTSGSYEQYF. The V call is TRBV4-3, the J call TRBJ2-7, with 11 bases matching TRBD2. Trimming cost V 0 bases and J 3 bases; bases outside gene matches: 4. Per germline, CDR1 LGHNA and CDR2 YSLEER. This CDR3 region has 16 residues.

The chain links TRBV15 to TRBJ2-1; 8 bases match TRBD1. This CDR3 has 16 amino acids. Per germline, CDR1 LNHNV and CDR2 YYDKDF (reference sequence). V gave up 0 bases and J gave up 6 bases; unmatched junction bases: 7. CDR3 sequence: CATSRDADRVGNEQFF. CDR3 coding DNA: TGTGCCACCAGCAGAGATGCGGACAGGGTGGGCAATGAGCAGTTCTTC.

The gene calls are TRBV6-5 and TRBJ1-1; D call uncertain. Germline CDR1 and CDR2: MNHEY and SVGAGI. The CDR3 extends over 11 amino acids. The V end was cut by 6 bases, the J end by 11 bases, with 13 bases between. The CDR3 region has the DNA TGTGCCAGCAGCCAGAGAGGTGAGGCTTTCTTT. Translation: CASSQRGEAFF.

This clonotype was detected a few times. This chain links TRBV7-9 with TRBJ2-1, with 9 bases lining up with TRBD2. J was trimmed by 5 bases and V by 5 bases; bases with no gene match: 10. The CDR3 consists of 16 residues. Germline V gene lookup returns CDR1 SEHNR and CDR2 FQNEAQ (reference sequence). The CDR3 nucleotides read TGTGCCAGCAGCCCTAGCGGGGTTATGCGGCACAATGAGCAGTTCTTC. Translating it yields CASSPSGVMRHNEQFF.

The V call is TRBV28, the J call TRBJ2-7; 9 positions agree with TRBD1. The V and J ends lost 10 bases and 2 bases, in that order; junction bases with no gene match: 3. Looked up from germline, CDR1 is MDHEN and CDR2 is SYDVKM. The CDR3 has 12 residues. As DNA, the CDR3 is TGTGCCACCACAGGGGGCCCCTACGAGCAGTACTTC. Amino acid sequence: CATTGGPYEQYF.

The V and J genes are TRBV7-3 and TRBJ2-3; D tentatively reads TRBD1 or TRBD2 (5 bases each). The CDR3 covers 14 residues. CDR1 is SGHTA, CDR2 FQGTGA, per germline. Trimming left V 4 bases short and J 1 base short, with 9 bases between. The CDR3 loop reads CASSSRDRTDTQYF. The CDR3 region has the DNA TGTGCCAGCAGCTCCCGGGACCGCACAGATACGCAGTATTTT.

This clonotype was seen more than once but under ten times. The chain carries TRBV6-5 and TRBJ2-5, with D possibly being TRBD2 (5 bases). CDR1 MNHEY and CDR2 SVGAGI come from the germline V gene. V was trimmed by 4 bases and J by 6 bases, leaving 15 bases between them. The CDR3 totals 14 residues. The CDR3 reads CASSFGVGVQTQYF. CDR3 sequence (DNA): TGTGCCAGCAGTTTCGGGGTCGGGGTCCAGACCCAGTACTTC.

This clonotype has only a few counts. V usage is TRBV6-1 and J usage is TRBJ2-7; D not resolved. This CDR3 has 13 amino acids. CDR1 and CDR2 (germline): MNHNS, SASEGT. Trimming took off 5 bases at V and 5 bases at J, with 13 bases between the two ends. CDR3 amino acids: CASSPPLRHEQYF. CDR3 nucleotide sequence: TGTGCCAGCAGTCCCCCCCTCAGACACGAGCAGTACTTC.

The V call is TRBV11-2, the J call TRBJ2-1, with unresolved D. This CDR3 has 14 amino acids. Trimming took off 3 bases at V and 6 bases at J, with 12 bases between the two ends. Germline V gene lookup returns CDR1 SGHAT and CDR2 FQNNGV. The CDR3 nucleotides read TGTGCCAGCAGCTTTAGCCAGGCAGGCAATGAGCAGTTCTTC. Translated, it gives CASSFSQAGNEQFF.

The chain carries TRBV10-3 and TRBJ2-7; D uncertain. Trimming cost V 4 bases and J 5 bases, with 6 bases left between them. CDR1 and CDR2 (germline): ENHRY, SYGVKD. CDR3 length: 11 amino acids. CDR3 residues: CAISGLNEQYF. In DNA, the CDR3 is TGTGCCATCAGTGGATTAAACGAGCAGTACTTC.

The V gene is TRBV29-1, the J gene TRBJ2-3, with D hard to call. Germline CDR1 SQVTM, CDR2 ANQGSEA. Trimming took off 4 bases at V and 4 bases at J, with 9 bases between the two ends. The CDR3 extends over 12 amino acids. This chain's CDR3 is CSVGRGADTQYF. In nucleotides, the CDR3 is TGCAGCGTTGGAAGAGGAGCAGATACGCAGTATTTT.

This clonotype was counted at least ten times. This chain uses TRBV18 with TRBJ2-5; 11 bases line up with TRBD2. The V gene end was trimmed by 3 bases and the J gene end by 5 bases; junction bases not matched to a gene: 14. The CDR3 is made up of 18 amino acids. The germline gives CDR1 KGHSH, CDR2 LQKENI. The CDR3 nucleotides are TGTGCCAGCTCACCGACCACTAGCGGGAGTGTTGGCTGGGAGACCCAGTACTTC. Protein sequence: CASSPTTSGSVGWETQYF.

At least ten counts were recorded for this clonotype. The genes are TRBV7-7 and TRBJ2-2, with 7 positions matching TRBD1. From germline, CDR1 is SSHAT and CDR2 FNYEAQ (reference sequence). Trimming removed 5 bases from V and 4 bases from J; junction bases left unmatched: 4. CDR3 length: 14 amino acids. The CDR3 is CASSENRGTGELFF. CDR3 in DNA: TGTGCCAGCAGCGAAAACAGGGGCACCGGGGAGCTGTTTTTT. Combining the CDR3 with reference TRBV7-7 and TRBJ2-2 gives the whole variable domain GAGVSQSPRYKVTKRGQDVTLRCDPISSHATLYWYQQALGQGPEFLTYFNYEAQPDKSGLPSDRFSAERPEGSISTLTIQRTEQRDSAMYRCASSENRGTGELFFGEGSRLTVL.

This clonotype was seen a handful of times. V usage is TRBV10-3 and J usage is TRBJ2-7, with TRBD2 identical over 12 bases. The CDR3 is made up of 15 amino acids. CDR1 is ENHRY, CDR2 SYGVKD, per germline. V lost 10 bases to trimming and J lost 2 bases; unmatched junction nucleotides: 9. CDR3 in DNA: TGTGCCACCCAGCCCGCTAGCGGGAGGGCCTACGAGCAGTACTTC. Translating it yields CATQPASGRAYEQYF.

This clonotype has more than one count but fewer than ten. The chain uses TRBV18 and TRBJ2-1; 10 bases fit TRBD1. Unmatched junction bases numbered 9, after V lost 3 bases and J lost 4 bases. The CDR3 loop spans 17 amino acids. Germline V lookup: CDR1 KGHSH, CDR2 LQKENI. The CDR3: CASSPLNLGQGYNEQFF. In DNA, the CDR3 is TGTGCCAGCTCACCCCTCAACTTGGGACAGGGGTACAATGAGCAGTTCTTC.

The chain carries TRBV12-3 or TRBV12-4 and TRBJ2-1; the D gene is possibly TRBD1 (6 bases). This CDR3 is built from 16 residues. The V end was cut by 5 bases, the J end by 9 bases, with 23 bases between. The CDR3 region is CASSRTDLTGSGEQFF. In DNA, the CDR3 is TGTGCCAGCAGTCGCACAGACCTGACAGGATCGGGTGAGCAGTTCTTC.